The 9 T cell receptor beta chains below all came from one sample that was sequenced in a study of blood T cell repertoires in COVID-19. Some clones are missing from TCRdb's copy, which holds only in-frame ones; the method was immunoSEQ multiplex PCR. The sample lists roughly 150,000 clones, about 88% seen once, with approximately 5.4% in the top ten. Material: peripheral blood. These receptor sequences come from a human donor in a cohort sampled during active COVID-19.

The V gene is TRBV5-4, the J gene TRBJ2-5, with D hard to call. Germline assignment: CDR1 SGHNT and CDR2 YYREEE (reference sequence). V lost 1 base and J 3 bases, leaving 7 bases between the germline ends. The CDR3 extends over 13 amino acids. CDR3 DNA sequence: TGTGCCAGCAGCTTGCAGATCGAAGAGACCCAGTACTTC. It codes for CASSLQIEETQYF. Filled out from reference TRBV5-4 and TRBJ2-5, the complete variable domain reads ETGVTQSPTHLIKTRGQQVTLRCSSQSGHNTVSWYQQALGQGPQFIFQYYREEENGRGNFPPRFSGLQFPNYSSELNVNALELDDSALYLCASSLQIEETQYFGPGTRLLVL.

Here the CDR3 DNA reads TGTGCCAGCAGGTGGGACGGACAGGGGCTTGGCTACACCTTC. Translated: CASRWDGQGLGYTF. V and J are TRBV28 and TRBJ1-2, with 9 bases fitting TRBD1. V dropped 6 bases and J dropped 7; count of bases not matched to a gene: 9. This CDR3 contains 14 residues. CDR1 MDHEN and CDR2 SYDVKM come from the germline V gene.

The chain carries TRBV2 and TRBJ2-5; the D gene is possibly TRBD2 (6 bases). The V gene's germline CDR1 is SNHLY and CDR2 FYNNEI. The CDR3 extends over 13 amino acids. V was trimmed by 5 bases and J by 5 bases, leaving 12 bases between them. The CDR3 DNA reads TGTGCCAGCAGTCAACCAGGAGGGGAGACCCAGTACTTC. Protein: CASSQPGGETQYF.

The rearrangement joins TRBV30 to TRBJ1-2, with TRBD1 as a possible D gene (6 bases). CDR1 and CDR2 (germline): GTSNPN, SVGIG (reference sequence). Trimming removed 6 bases from V and 5 bases from J, with 10 bases in between. This CDR3 is 11 amino acids long. Written as DNA, the CDR3 is TGTGCCTGCAACAGGGTGTATGGCTACACCTTC. Its translation: CACNRVYGYTF. Drawing the rest from reference TRBV30 and TRBJ1-2, the complete variable domain is SQTIHQWPATLVQPVGSPLSLECTVEGTSNPNLYWYRQAAGRGLQLLFYSVGIGQISSEVPQNLSASRPQDRQFILSSKKLLLSDSGFYLCACNRVYGYTFGSGTRLTVV.

The chain recombines TRBV4-2 with TRBJ1-5; D is perhaps TRBD1 (5 bases). V gave up 4 bases and J gave up 1 base, with 11 bases separating them. Looked up from germline, CDR1 is LGHNA and CDR2 is YNFKEQ. This CDR3 region has 15 residues. This CDR3 reads CASSLIRGSNQPQHF. In DNA form, the CDR3 reads TGTGCCAGCAGCCTAATAAGGGGAAGCAATCAGCCCCAGCATTTT.

The V call is TRBV6-5, the J call TRBJ1-4; 12 nucleotides line up with TRBD1. Per germline, CDR1 MNHEY and CDR2 SVGAGI. The CDR3 has 14 amino acids. The V gene end was trimmed by 6 bases and the J gene end by 8 bases; junction bases not matched to a gene: 4. The CDR3 bases are TGTGCCAGCAGCCCCGGGACAGGGGGCGAAAAACTGTTTTTT. This codes for CASSPGTGGEKLFF.

The chain has TRBV28 and TRBJ1-2, with D tentatively TRBD1 (5 bases). This CDR3 comprises 13 residues. From germline, CDR1 is MDHEN and CDR2 SYDVKM. The ends were cut back, 2 bases at V and 4 bases at J, with 8 bases in the middle. The CDR3 sequence is CASSLGQGYGYTF. CDR3 DNA: TGTGCCAGCAGTTTAGGGCAGGGCTATGGCTACACCTTC.

The CDR3 region has the DNA TGTGCCAGCAGGGCGGGACAGGGGGCCGGTGGCTACACCTTC. It encodes CASRAGQGAGGYTF. The rearrangement uses TRBV7-3 and TRBJ1-2, with TRBD1 identical over 12 bases. The CDR3 covers 14 residues. CDR1 SGHTA and CDR2 FQGTGA come from the germline V gene. V lost 6 bases, J lost 7 bases, and 6 bases stayed unmatched.

The chain uses TRBV3-1 (or the pseudogene TRBV3-2) and TRBJ1-2; D call uncertain. V lost 0 bases and J 4 bases, leaving 9 bases between the germline ends. CDR1 is LGHDT and CDR2 is YNNKEL in the germline V gene (reference sequence). The CDR3 length is 14 residues. DNA of the CDR3: TGTGCCAGCAGCCAAGATCAGCGGGGCTATGGCTACACCTTC. Amino acids: CASSQDQRGYGYTF.